The present T cell receptor beta chain was sequenced within a study of cytomegalovirus exposure and HLA in healthy donors. CDR3 length: 17 amino acids. The trim removed 3 bases at V and 2 bases at J, leaving 11 bases unmatched. The germline V gene encodes CDR1 KGHSH and CDR2 LQKENI. 13 Jbeta primers and 60 Vbeta primers were used for the PCR. The assay was immunoSEQ multiplex PCR, and TCRdb's table has in-frame clones only and misses some. The specimen's table records roughly 62,000 clones. This clonotype originated in a woman between 18 and 29 years old in good health and CMV-seronegative. The chain joins TRBV18 to TRBJ1-1; TRBD1 matches at 8 bases. Source material: PBMCs. CDR3 amino acids: CASSPQTGAIINTEAFF. The CDR3 DNA reads as TGTGCCAGCTCACCGCAGACAGGGGCGATTATCAACACTGAAGCTTTCTTT.